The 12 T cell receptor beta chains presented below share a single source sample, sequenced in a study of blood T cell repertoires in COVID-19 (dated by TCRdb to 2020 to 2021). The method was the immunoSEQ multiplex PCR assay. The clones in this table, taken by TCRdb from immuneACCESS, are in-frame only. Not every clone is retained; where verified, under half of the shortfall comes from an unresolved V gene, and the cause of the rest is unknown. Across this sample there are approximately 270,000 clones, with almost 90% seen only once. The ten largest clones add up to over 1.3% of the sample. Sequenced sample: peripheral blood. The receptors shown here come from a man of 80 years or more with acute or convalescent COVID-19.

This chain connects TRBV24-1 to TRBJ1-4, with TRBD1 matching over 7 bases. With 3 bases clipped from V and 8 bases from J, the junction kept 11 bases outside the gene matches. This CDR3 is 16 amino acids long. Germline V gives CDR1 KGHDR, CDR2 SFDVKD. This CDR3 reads CATSDAQGVGFEKLFF. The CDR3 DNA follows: TGTGCCACCAGTGATGCTCAGGGGGTAGGGTTCGAAAAACTGTTTTTT.

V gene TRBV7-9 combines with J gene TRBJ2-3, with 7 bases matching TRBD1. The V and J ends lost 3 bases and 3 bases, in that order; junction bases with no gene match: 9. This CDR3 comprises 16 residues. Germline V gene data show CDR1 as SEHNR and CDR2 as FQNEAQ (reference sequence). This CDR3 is CASSFDRASGTDTQYF. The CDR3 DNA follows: TGTGCCAGCAGCTTTGACAGGGCGTCGGGGACAGATACGCAGTATTTT. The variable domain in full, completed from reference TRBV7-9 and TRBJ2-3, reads DTGVSQNPRHKITKRGQNVTFRCDPISEHNRLYWYRQTLGQGPEFLTYFQNEAQLEKSRLLSDRFSAERPKGSFSTLEIQRTEQGDSAMYLCASSFDRASGTDTQYFGPGTRLTVL.

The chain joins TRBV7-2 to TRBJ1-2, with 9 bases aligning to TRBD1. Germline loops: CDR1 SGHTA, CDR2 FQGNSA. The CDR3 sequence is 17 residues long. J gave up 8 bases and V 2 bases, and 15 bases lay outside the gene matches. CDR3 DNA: TGTGCCAGCAGCTTATTGGGGAGGGGACAGGGATCTCGAGGCTACACCTTC. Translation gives CASSLLGRGQGSRGYTF.

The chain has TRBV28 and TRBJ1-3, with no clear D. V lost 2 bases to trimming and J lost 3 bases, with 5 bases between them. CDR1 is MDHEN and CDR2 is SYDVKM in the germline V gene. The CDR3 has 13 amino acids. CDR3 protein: CASSLGHGNTIYF. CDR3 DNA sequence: TGTGCCAGCAGTTTAGGCCATGGAAACACCATATATTTT.

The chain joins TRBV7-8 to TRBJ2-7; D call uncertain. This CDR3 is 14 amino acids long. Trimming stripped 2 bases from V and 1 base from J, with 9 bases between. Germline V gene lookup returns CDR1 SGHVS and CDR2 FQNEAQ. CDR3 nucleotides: TGTGCCAGCAGCTTAAGGAGTAGGTCCTACGAGCAGTACTTC. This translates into CASSLRSRSYEQYF.

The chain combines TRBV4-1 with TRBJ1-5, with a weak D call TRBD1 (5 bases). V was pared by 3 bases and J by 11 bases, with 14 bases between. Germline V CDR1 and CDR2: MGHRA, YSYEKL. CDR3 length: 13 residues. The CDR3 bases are TGCGCCAGCAGCCAGATGGCAGGGAGGGCCCAGCATTTT. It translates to CASSQMAGRAQHF.

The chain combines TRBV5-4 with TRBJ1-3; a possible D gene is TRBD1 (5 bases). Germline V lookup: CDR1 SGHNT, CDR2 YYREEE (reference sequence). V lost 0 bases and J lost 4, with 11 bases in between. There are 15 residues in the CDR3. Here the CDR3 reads CASSLGGGAGNTIYF. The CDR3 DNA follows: TGTGCCAGCAGCTTGGGAGGAGGGGCAGGAAACACCATATATTTT.

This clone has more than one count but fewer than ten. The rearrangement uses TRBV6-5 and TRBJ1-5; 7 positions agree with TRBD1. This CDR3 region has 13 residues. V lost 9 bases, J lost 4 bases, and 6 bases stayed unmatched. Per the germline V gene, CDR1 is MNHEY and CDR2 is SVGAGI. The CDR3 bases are TGTGCCAGTGCCTGGGACAGAAATCAGCCCCAGCATTTT. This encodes CASAWDRNQPQHF.

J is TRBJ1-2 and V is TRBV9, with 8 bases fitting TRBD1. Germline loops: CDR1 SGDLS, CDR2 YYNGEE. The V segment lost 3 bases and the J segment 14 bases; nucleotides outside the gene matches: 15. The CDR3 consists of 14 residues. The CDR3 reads CASSAHTGQGMKTF. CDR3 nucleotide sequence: TGTGCCAGCAGCGCGCATACCGGACAGGGAATGAAGACCTTC.

CDR3 residues: CASSNIQSTDTQYF. The CDR3 coding sequence is TGCGCCAGCAGCAATATACAGAGCACAGATACGCAGTATTTT. V is TRBV5-1 and J is TRBJ2-3, with unresolved D. Trimming cost V 4 bases and J 0 bases, with 9 bases left between them. The CDR3 loop spans 14 amino acids. Germline V gene lookup returns CDR1 SGHRS and CDR2 YFSETQ.

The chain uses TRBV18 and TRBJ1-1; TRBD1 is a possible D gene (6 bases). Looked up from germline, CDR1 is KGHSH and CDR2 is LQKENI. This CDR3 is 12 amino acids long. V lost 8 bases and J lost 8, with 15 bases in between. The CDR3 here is CASETSGTEAFF. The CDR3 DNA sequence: TGTGCCAGCGAAACATCCGGGACAGAAGCTTTCTTT.

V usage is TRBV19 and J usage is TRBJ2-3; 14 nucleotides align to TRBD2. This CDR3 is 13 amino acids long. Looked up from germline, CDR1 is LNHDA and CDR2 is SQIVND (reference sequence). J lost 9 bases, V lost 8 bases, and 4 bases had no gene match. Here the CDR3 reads CASGTSGSQTQYF. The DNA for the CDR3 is TGTGCCAGTGGGACTAGCGGGAGTCAGACGCAGTATTTT.